Below, 18 T cell receptor beta chains from the same sample are listed, as sequenced in a study of identical twins. Each CDR3 protein gets one entry after TCRdb re-called the 5' RACE reads with MiXCR. The sample lists roughly 490,000 distinct CDR3 sequences, approximately 14% occurring once. The same sample was also used in a study of yellow fever vaccine responses in identical twins.

Sequencing was done on a sample of CD4+ T cells sorted from blood. These receptors came from a woman younger than 30 in good health.

The rearrangement joins TRBV11-1 to TRBJ2-3; no clear D gene. The CDR3 has 19 residues. Trimming removed 5 bases from V and 1 base from J, with 25 bases in between. CDR1 is SGHAT and CDR2 is FQDESV in the germline V gene (reference sequence). The CDR3, as DNA: TGTGCCAGCAGCCCTCTCCGGGTTCAATCCCCCTCAGGCACAGATACGCAGTATTTT. It yields the protein CASSPLRVQSPSGTDTQYF.

This clonotype showed up just a few times. The V call is TRBV5-8, the J call TRBJ2-5; D unclear. V dropped 0 bases and J dropped 5 bases, with 14 bases sitting between them. The CDR3 contains 15 residues. The germline V gene encodes CDR1 SGHTS and CDR2 YDEGEE. The CDR3, as DNA: TGTGCCAGCAGCTTGGCCGTGGGTCTAATGGAGACCCAGTACTTC. Protein: CASSLAVGLMETQYF.

The gene calls are TRBV12-3 or TRBV12-4 and TRBJ2-7; D is possibly TRBD2 (6 bases). V was clipped by 6 bases and J by 2 bases, with 14 bases between them. CDR3 length equals 14 residues. CDR3 residues: CASRIGGATYEQYF. The CDR3 nucleotides are TGTGCCAGCAGAATCGGGGGTGCGACCTACGAGCAGTACTTC.

The CDR3 spells CASRRDGLNTEAFF. The CDR3 DNA is TGTGCCAGCAGGAGGGACGGCTTGAACACTGAAGCTTTCTTT. This chain uses TRBV27 with TRBJ1-1; D may be TRBD1 (5 bases). Trimming removed 6 bases from V and 0 bases from J, with 11 bases in between. The CDR3 consists of 14 residues. The germline CDR1 and CDR2 sequences are MNHEY and SMNVEV (reference sequence).

The chain combines TRBV20-1 with TRBJ1-1, with 7 bases fitting TRBD1. Germline V gives CDR1 DFQATT, CDR2 SNEGSKA (reference sequence). J was trimmed by 6 bases and V by 6 bases; bases with no gene match: 10. The CDR3 consists of 13 residues. The CDR3 loop reads CSAPGRGTAEAFF. In DNA form, the CDR3 reads TGCAGTGCCCCGGGCAGGGGGACGGCTGAAGCTTTCTTT.

This clonotype was detected ten times or more. The rearrangement uses TRBV5-1 and TRBJ2-5, with TRBD1 as a possible D gene (7 bases). The germline V gene has CDR1 SGHRS and CDR2 YFSETQ. The CDR3 is made up of 14 amino acids. V was cut by 1 base and J by 5 bases, with 12 bases left in between. DNA for the CDR3: TGCGCCAGCAGCTTGAGACAGGGAGGTGAGACCCAGTACTTC. Its translation is CASSLRQGGETQYF. Filled out from reference TRBV5-1 and TRBJ2-5, the complete variable domain reads KAGVTQTPRYLIKTRGQQVTLSCSPISGHRSVSWYQQTPGQGLQFLFEYFSETQRNKGNFPGRFSGRQFSNSRSEMNVSTLELGDSALYLCASSLRQGGETQYFGPGTRLLVL.

The chain uses TRBV12-3 or TRBV12-4 and TRBJ1-4; D gene ambiguous. Trimming left V 3 bases short and J 8 bases short, with 4 bases between. The length of the CDR3 is 11 residues. The CDR3 DNA reads TGTGCCAGCAGTTTTAAGGAAAAACTGTTTTTT. Its translation is CASSFKEKLFF.

This clonotype was seen a few times. V gene TRBV9 combines with J gene TRBJ2-3, with D hard to call. In germline, CDR1 is SGDLS, CDR2 YYNGEE. The CDR3 loop spans 16 amino acids. Trimming took 2 bases from V and 0 from J, leaving 13 bases between them. The CDR3 protein is CASSVRPVPSTDTQYF. The CDR3 DNA reads as TGTGCCAGCAGCGTTAGACCAGTACCTAGCACAGATACGCAGTATTTT.

In this sample, this clonotype turned up many times. The genes are TRBV7-9 and TRBJ1-4, with D perhaps TRBD1 (6 bases). Germline V CDR1 and CDR2: SEHNR, FQNEAQ (reference sequence). Trimming pared 5 bases from V and 5 bases from J, leaving 9 bases between. This CDR3 is built from 13 residues. CDR3 sequence: CASSRGQNEKLFF. The CDR3 coding sequence is TGTGCCAGCAGCCGCGGACAGAATGAAAAACTGTTTTTT.

This clonotype was seen a few times. The chain is built from TRBV6-1 and TRBJ1-1, with D unresolved. V shed 6 bases and J shed 4 bases, with 15 bases lying between them. CDR3 length: 14 amino acids. Per the germline V gene, CDR1 is MNHNS and CDR2 is SASEGT. As DNA, the CDR3 is TGTGCCAGCAGCCCCCCGTCCATGTCCACTGAAGCTTTCTTT. Protein: CASSPPSMSTEAFF.

The V call is TRBV27, the J call TRBJ2-7; 9 bases map to TRBD1. The ends lost 3 bases at V and 5 bases at J; junction bases unmatched: 8. Germline-derived CDR1 and CDR2 are MNHEY and SMNVEV (reference sequence). This CDR3 contains 15 residues. The CDR3 bases are TGTGCCAGCAGTTTGGTGGGACAGGGAAACCACGAGCAGTACTTC. Translation gives CASSLVGQGNHEQYF.

The rearrangement uses TRBV5-3 and TRBJ2-1; no definite D call. TRBV5-3 is placed among ORFs of uncertain function. Trimming left V 4 bases short and J 1 base short, with 15 bases between. CDR3 length: 16 residues. The CDR3 DNA reads as TGTGCCAGAAGCCAGCCGGATGGCGTTTCCTACAATGAGCAGTTCTTC. The encoded protein is CARSQPDGVSYNEQFF.

This sequence joins TRBV6-1 and TRBJ1-5, with D perhaps matching TRBD1 (6 bases). The germline CDR1 and CDR2 sequences are MNHNS and SASEGT. Trimming took 3 bases from V and 6 from J, leaving 15 bases between them. This CDR3 is built from 15 residues. The CDR3 coding sequence is TGTGCCAGCAGTGATACGGACAGATCAGGTCAGCCCCAGCATTTT. This codes for CASSDTDRSGQPQHF.

This clonotype was detected many times. The V call is TRBV3-1, the J call TRBJ2-5; 8 positions match TRBD2. CDR3 size: 14 residues. Germline trimming cut 7 bases from V and 5 bases from J; bases unmatched to any gene: 9. CDR1 is LGHDT, CDR2 YNNKEL, per germline (reference sequence). CDR3 coding DNA: TGTGCCAGCACCACTCGGGAGGGTCGGGAGACCCAGTACTTC. It encodes CASTTREGRETQYF.

J is TRBJ1-5 and V is TRBV11-2; D is possibly TRBD1 (5 bases). Germline CDR1 reads SGHAT; CDR2 reads FQNNGV. There are 17 residues in the CDR3. Deletions cut 0 bases from V and 3 bases from J, with 15 bases between. This CDR3 reads CASSLELRGRNNQPQHF. CDR3 nucleotides: TGTGCCAGCAGCTTAGAATTGAGGGGAAGAAACAATCAGCCCCAGCATTTT.

The V gene is TRBV3-1, the J gene TRBJ2-1, with D perhaps being TRBD1 or TRBD2 (5 bases each). Per the germline V gene, CDR1 is LGHDT and CDR2 is YNNKEL (reference sequence). This CDR3 is built from 16 residues. V was cut by 4 bases and J by 2 bases, with 15 bases left in between. CDR3 residues: CASSPDRGQPYNEQFF. CDR3 in DNA: TGTGCCAGCAGCCCAGACCGGGGCCAACCCTACAATGAGCAGTTCTTC.

This rearrangement joins TRBV5-1 to TRBJ2-5; D not resolved. Germline CDR1 SGHRS, CDR2 YFSETQ. The CDR3 is 13 residues long. Between the trimmed V and J ends, which lost 1 base and 3 bases, there was a span of 7 bases. CDR3: CASSLSQKETQYF. The CDR3 coding sequence is TGCGCCAGCAGCTTGAGCCAAAAAGAGACCCAGTACTTC.

CDR3 amino acids: CASSLGGLASQETQYF. The CDR3 coding sequence is TGTGCCAGCAGTTTAGGAGGTCTAGCGAGTCAAGAGACCCAGTACTTC. The chain employs TRBV28 and TRBJ2-5, with D tentatively TRBD2 (6 bases). V shed 2 bases and J shed 2 bases, with 15 bases lying between them. The length of the CDR3 is 16 residues. Germline CDR1 is MDHEN and CDR2 is SYDVKM.